These 32 T cell receptor beta chains share one sample of origin, sequenced in a study of shared clonotypes between healthy human individuals. CD8 cells classed as naive were CD45RO-negative and positively selected for CCR7, excluding terminally differentiated effector memory CD45RA+ cells. Assay used: immunoSEQ multiplex PCR; TCRdb lists only in-frame clones, some missing. The repertoire holds 2 million to 2.5 million clones, with approximately 95% as singletons. Material: naive CD8+ T cells sorted from blood. The receptors here all came from a young man in good health.

The CDR3 nucleotides read TGTGCCAGCACCCCGTTACCCAGAGGGGAGGACCAGTACTTC. This gives the protein CASTPLPRGEDQYF. The chain couples TRBV6-5 to TRBJ2-5; the D gene is possibly TRBD2 (6 bases). Germline V gene lookup returns CDR1 MNHEY and CDR2 SVGAGI. Deletions cut 7 bases from V and 10 bases from J, with 22 bases between. The CDR3 consists of 14 residues.

The chain has TRBV7-9 and TRBJ2-1, with TRBD2 as a possible D gene (6 bases). Trimming pared 5 bases from V and 5 bases from J, leaving 19 bases between. Germline V gives CDR1 SEHNR, CDR2 FQNEAQ (reference sequence). This CDR3 is built from 16 residues. Here the CDR3 DNA reads TGTGCCAGCAGCCCCCTGGAGGAGGGGCGCCACAATGAGCAGTTCTTC. This translates into CASSPLEEGRHNEQFF.

The chain couples TRBV29-1 to TRBJ2-7; no clear D gene. The CDR3 sequence is 12 residues long. Trimming pared 4 bases from V and 3 bases from J, leaving 10 bases between. Germline V gene sequence: CDR1 SQVTM, CDR2 ANQGSEA. The CDR3 loop reads CSVGEGVYEQYF. DNA of the CDR3: TGCAGCGTTGGAGAAGGTGTCTACGAGCAGTACTTC.

The genes are TRBV14 and TRBJ1-1, with 8 bases matching TRBD1. Unmatched junction bases numbered 5, after V lost 3 bases and J lost 8 bases. The CDR3 sequence is 13 residues long. Germline lookup yields CDR1 SGHDN and CDR2 FVKESK. The CDR3 sequence: CASSHGQGLEAFF. DNA for the CDR3: TGTGCCAGCAGCCACGGACAGGGCCTAGAAGCTTTCTTT.

This sequence joins TRBV30 and TRBJ2-3, with D unresolved. Germline V CDR1 and CDR2: GTSNPN, SVGIG (reference sequence). The CDR3 spans 15 residues. V shed 7 bases and J shed 2 bases, with 19 bases lying between them. CDR3 loop: CASTPGGETTDTQYF. CDR3 nucleotide sequence: TGTGCCTCCACCCCCGGTGGCGAAACCACAGATACGCAGTATTTT.

This chain uses TRBV10-2 with TRBJ1-2, with TRBD1 matching over 8 bases. Germline assignment: CDR1 WSHSY and CDR2 SAAADI. The CDR3 has 15 amino acids. The ends lost 3 bases at V and 6 bases at J; junction bases unmatched: 9. CDR3 DNA: TGCGCCAGCAGTGAAGAGGACAGGGTGATCAATGGCTACACCTTC. It encodes CASSEEDRVINGYTF.

The gene calls are TRBV5-6 and TRBJ2-2, with TRBD2 matching 12 bases. This CDR3 has 16 residues. Germline loops: CDR1 SGHDT, CDR2 YYEEEE. Losses at the gene ends were 3 bases for V and 5 bases for J; bases not matched to a gene: 5. The CDR3 bases are TGTGCCAGCAGCTCCCGACTAGCGGGAGAGACCGGGGAGCTGTTTTTT. This translates into CASSSRLAGETGELFF.

The rearrangement uses TRBV6-4 and TRBJ2-1; D gene uncertain. The CDR3 length is 15 residues. The V gene's germline CDR1 is MRHNA and CDR2 SNTAGT. Trimming cost V 2 bases and J 0 bases, with 8 bases left between them. The CDR3 DNA is TGTGCCAGCAGTGACGGCCCCAGCTCCTACAATGAGCAGTTCTTC. Translated: CASSDGPSSYNEQFF.

The V call is TRBV11-2, the J call TRBJ2-3; tentatively, D is TRBD2 (5 bases). Trimming left V 0 bases short and J 6 bases short, with 16 bases between. The germline V gene encodes CDR1 SGHAT and CDR2 FQNNGV. The CDR3 extends over 16 amino acids. The CDR3: CASSLELLTSGDTQYF. The CDR3, as DNA: TGTGCCAGCAGCTTAGAACTTTTAACTTCGGGGGATACGCAGTATTTT.

On this clone itself: This sample also contains other DNA sequences that code for the same CDR3. The chain joins TRBV19 to TRBJ2-2, with no clear D. V dropped 1 base and J dropped 7 bases, with 1 base sitting between them. The CDR3 consists of 11 residues. CDR1 LNHDA and CDR2 SQIVND come from the germline V gene (reference sequence). CDR3: CASSIVGELFF. The CDR3 bases are TGTGCCAGTAGTATAGTCGGGGAGCTGTTTTTT.

Worth noting for this clone: The sample carries other DNA sequences with the same CDR3. The chain recombines TRBV19 with TRBJ1-1; D is uncertain. V was pared by 3 bases and J by 1 base, with 6 bases between. Germline V CDR1 and CDR2: LNHDA, SQIVND (reference sequence). The CDR3 loop spans 13 amino acids. Here the CDR3 reads CASSIRGNTEAFF. The DNA of the CDR3 is TGTGCCAGTAGTATTAGAGGGAACACTGAAGCTTTCTTT.

CDR3 residues: CASSPRDFSIDEQFF. CDR3 DNA: TGTGCCAGCAGCCCCCGGGACTTCTCTATCGATGAGCAGTTCTTC. This chain connects TRBV7-2 to TRBJ2-1, with D tentatively TRBD2 (6 bases). V dropped 5 bases and J dropped 8 bases, with 19 bases sitting between them. Germline CDR1 reads SGHTA; CDR2 reads FQGNSA. The CDR3 length is 15 residues.

This clone was seen a handful of times. The chain combines TRBV6-4 with TRBJ2-3, with D perhaps matching TRBD2 (6 bases). The V and J ends lost 4 bases and 2 bases respectively, with 10 bases between them. The CDR3 is 14 amino acids. Per the germline V gene, CDR1 is MRHNA and CDR2 is SNTAGT. The DNA of the CDR3 is TGTGCCAGCAGTGGCGGGGCCCCCACAGATACGCAGTATTTT. Protein: CASSGGAPTDTQYF.

As for this clone: The sample has other DNA sequences that encode this CDR3 too. This rearrangement joins TRBV5-6 to TRBJ1-1; the D gene is possibly TRBD1 (5 bases). This CDR3 is 12 amino acids long. Trimming took off 4 bases at V and 4 bases at J, with 8 bases between the two ends. CDR1 and CDR2 (germline): SGHDT, YYEEEE. The CDR3 region has the DNA TGTGCCAGCAGCGCCGGGGGCACTGAAGCTTTCTTT. Translated: CASSAGGTEAFF.

The chain recombines TRBV9 with TRBJ1-2; 7 bases fit TRBD1. The CDR3 length is 14 residues. V trimming: 4 bases; J trimming: 8 bases; junction bases outside the gene matches: 11. Germline V gives CDR1 SGDLS, CDR2 YYNGEE. The CDR3 is CASSLGRDSFGYTF. In DNA form, the CDR3 reads TGTGCCAGCAGCTTAGGGAGGGACAGTTTCGGCTACACCTTC.

Regarding this clone: At the DNA level, this CDR3 is encoded by other sequences in the same sample as well. J is TRBJ2-1 and V is TRBV6-5; the D gene is possibly TRBD1 (6 bases). Trimming shortened V by 2 bases and J by 3 bases, and 11 bases separated the two germline ends. Germline V lookup: CDR1 MNHEY, CDR2 SVGAGI. CDR3 length equals 15 residues. The CDR3 protein is CASSYGQGSYNEQFF. As DNA, the CDR3 is TGTGCCAGCAGTTACGGGCAGGGGAGCTACAATGAGCAGTTCTTC.

Only a few counts were recorded for this clone. This chain connects TRBV7-9 to TRBJ1-4, with TRBD1 matching over 7 bases. CDR1 SEHNR and CDR2 FQNEAQ come from the germline V gene (reference sequence). This CDR3 has 15 residues. V gave up 3 bases and J gave up 5 bases; unmatched junction bases: 6. The CDR3 region is CASSFNAGGNEKLFF. The CDR3 nucleotides are TGTGCCAGCAGCTTCAATGCAGGGGGGAATGAAAAACTGTTTTTT.

Notes on this clone: The same CDR3 can be traced to other DNA sequences in this sample. The genes are TRBV9 and TRBJ1-1, with D hard to call. Per germline, CDR1 SGDLS and CDR2 YYNGEE. This CDR3 has 14 residues. Trimming stripped 0 bases from V and 1 base from J, with 7 bases between. Here the CDR3 reads CASSVAGGNTEAFF. Written as DNA, the CDR3 is TGTGCCAGCAGCGTAGCGGGTGGGAACACTGAAGCTTTCTTT.

A word on this clone: The sample contains more than one DNA sequence encoding this CDR3. The chain recombines TRBV27 with TRBJ1-2; unclear D gene. Germline values: CDR1 MNHEY, CDR2 SMNVEV (reference sequence). Deletions cut 3 bases from V and 3 bases from J, with 8 bases between. This CDR3 spans 13 amino acids. Here the CDR3 reads CASSFSGDYGYTF. In DNA form, the CDR3 reads TGTGCCAGCAGTTTTAGTGGGGACTATGGCTACACCTTC.

This chain connects TRBV4-1 to TRBJ1-4, with TRBD1 as a possible D gene (5 bases). Germline values: CDR1 MGHRA, CDR2 YSYEKL. V was trimmed by 0 bases and J by 8 bases, leaving 13 bases between them. The CDR3 covers 15 residues. CDR3 in amino acids: CASSQEGELGEKLFF. The DNA for the CDR3 is TGCGCCAGCAGCCAAGAGGGGGAACTTGGGGAAAAACTGTTTTTT.

The V gene is TRBV2, the J gene TRBJ2-3, with TRBD1 matching 7 bases. J was trimmed by 2 bases and V by 7 bases; bases with no gene match: 12. The CDR3 runs to 16 residues. Looked up from germline, CDR1 is SNHLY and CDR2 is FYNNEI. The CDR3 DNA sequence: TGTGCCAGCAACGCTTACATTGGGACAGACACAGATACGCAGTATTTT. Protein: CASNAYIGTDTDTQYF.

Remarks on this clone: Other DNA variants within this sample encode the same CDR3. The rearrangement joins TRBV28 to TRBJ1-1, with D uncertain. CDR1 and CDR2 from the germline V gene are MDHEN and SYDVKM. The V and J ends lost 2 bases and 4 bases respectively, with 11 bases between them. CDR3 length: 14 amino acids. The CDR3 here is CASSLVYEGTEAFF. The DNA of the CDR3 is TGTGCCAGCAGTTTAGTATACGAGGGCACTGAAGCTTTCTTT.

A word on this clone: The same CDR3 is also encoded by other DNA sequences in this sample. V is TRBV7-9 and J is TRBJ2-3; 9 bases fit TRBD1. This CDR3 is 15 amino acids long. In germline, CDR1 is SEHNR, CDR2 FQNEAQ (reference sequence). The J segment lost 0 bases and the V segment lost 5 bases, leaving 3 bases of the junction unmatched. The CDR3 loop reads CASSRTGASTDTQYF. The CDR3 DNA reads as TGTGCCAGCAGCCGGACAGGGGCCAGCACAGATACGCAGTATTTT.

The V call is TRBV12-5, the J call TRBJ2-1; 11 nucleotides line up with TRBD1. CDR1 is LGHNT, CDR2 FRNRAP, per germline. The junction had 5 bases not matched to a gene; V was cut back by 10 bases and J by 9 bases. There are 12 residues in the CDR3. The CDR3 sequence: CANRDRGAEQFF. CDR3 DNA sequence: TGTGCTAACCGGGACAGGGGGGCTGAGCAGTTCTTC.

J is TRBJ1-1 and V is TRBV7-3; the D is unclear. From germline, CDR1 is SGHTA and CDR2 FQGTGA. V lost 6 bases and J 2 bases, leaving 10 bases between the germline ends. This CDR3 is 13 amino acids long. CDR3 bases: TGTGCCAGCAGGAAGGAACCAAACACTGAAGCTTTCTTT. This translates into CASRKEPNTEAFF.

The chain couples TRBV9 to TRBJ2-1, with TRBD2 matching 7 bases. The CDR3 covers 18 residues. V lost 0 bases and J lost 0; bases outside the gene matches: 9. Per germline, CDR1 SGDLS and CDR2 YYNGEE. Written as DNA, the CDR3 is TGTGCCAGCAGCGTAGCACCCCTAGCGGACTACTCCTACAATGAGCAGTTCTTC. Translation gives CASSVAPLADYSYNEQFF.

The chain employs TRBV28 and TRBJ2-2; TRBD2 aligns across 9 bases. V was pared by 5 bases and J by 8 bases, with 18 bases of the junction left unmatched. The CDR3 runs to 18 residues. The germline CDR1 and CDR2 sequences are MDHEN and SYDVKM. This chain's CDR3 is CASSTTLAGRAFEGELFF. The CDR3 DNA reads TGTGCCAGCAGTACCACTCTAGCGGGGCGAGCATTTGAGGGGGAGCTGTTTTTT.

This sequence joins TRBV19 and TRBJ2-6, with D unresolved. The CDR3 contains 14 residues. Germline values: CDR1 LNHDA, CDR2 SQIVND (reference sequence). Between the trimmed V and J ends, which lost 6 bases and 3 bases, there was a span of 9 bases. The CDR3 coding sequence is TGTGCCAGTAGAAATTATTATGGGGCCAACGTCCTGACTTTC. Translated, it gives CASRNYYGANVLTF.

The rearrangement joins TRBV4-2 to TRBJ2-7; TRBD1 or TRBD2 may be the D gene (5 bases each). CDR3 length: 15 residues. Trimming removed 1 base from V and 3 bases from J, with 13 bases in between. Germline V gene sequence: CDR1 LGHNA, CDR2 YNFKEQ. The CDR3 is CASSQGGYFGYEQYF. CDR3 coding DNA: TGTGCCAGCAGCCAAGGGGGGTATTTTGGCTACGAGCAGTACTTC.

The rearrangement joins TRBV29-1 to TRBJ2-5; TRBD2 aligns across 8 bases. The CDR3 is 14 residues long. Trimming cost V 8 bases and J 4 bases; bases outside gene matches: 12. Germline CDR1 reads SQVTM; CDR2 reads ANQGSEA. CDR3 sequence reads: CSIHRRGDAETQYF. The CDR3 bases are TGCAGCATCCATAGGCGGGGGGACGCAGAGACCCAGTACTTC.

About this clone itself: The same CDR3 arises from other DNA sequences in this sample as well. The chain couples TRBV11-2 to TRBJ2-7; TRBD1 or TRBD2 may be the D gene (5 bases each). The CDR3 consists of 15 residues. Trimming left V 5 bases short and J 0 bases short, with 14 bases between. The germline CDR1 and CDR2 sequences are SGHAT and FQNNGV. This CDR3 reads CASSLGAGSSYEQYF. CDR3 nucleotide sequence: TGTGCCAGCAGCCTAGGGGCAGGGAGCTCCTACGAGCAGTACTTC.

CDR3 bases: TGTGCCAGCAGTTTTAAACTGAACTATGGCTACACCTTC. Translating gives CASSFKLNYGYTF. V usage is TRBV28 and J usage is TRBJ1-2; D is unresolved. With 3 bases removed from V and 2 bases from J, the gap between germline ends came to 7 bases. Germline CDR1 reads MDHEN; CDR2 reads SYDVKM. The length of the CDR3 is 13 residues.